This entry is about one TCR beta chain. Antigen specificity is unknown. V shed 1 base and J shed 10 bases, with 10 bases lying between them. Germline CDR1 reads LGHNA; CDR2 reads YSLEER. The CDR3 sequence is 13 residues long. This sample is drawn from a study of cytomegalovirus exposure and HLA in healthy donors. General study points: Some TCR beta chains (approximately 180 of them) were listed as cytomegalovirus-associated. A prior analysis recorded that most TCR beta V segments were productive about 87% or about 30% of the time.

With 60 Vbeta and 13 Jbeta primers, the PCR was carried out. Data came from immunoSEQ multiplex PCR; TCRdb stores just in-frame clones and leaves some out. This table has approximately 110,000 clones, roughly three quarters appearing once. The V and J genes are TRBV4-3 and TRBJ1-4; perhaps TRBD1 as D (5 bases). The sequencing input was PBMCs. This sequence originates from a man in his forties in good health and CMV-seropositive. CDR3 amino acids: CASSQGLGGKLFF. CDR3 DNA sequence: TGCGCCAGCAGCCAAGGATTGGGGGGAAAACTGTTTTTT.